This entry lists 5 T cell receptor beta chains sequenced from one sample in a study of blood T cell repertoires in COVID-19. Data came from immunoSEQ multiplex PCR; TCRdb stores just in-frame clones and leaves some out. This table has more than 300,000 clones, roughly 92% appearing once. Specimen: PBMCs or T cells enriched from blood (not recorded which). Receptor source: a woman aged 40 to 50 who had been exposed to COVID-19.

V usage is TRBV18 and J usage is TRBJ2-2; D uncertain. Looked up from germline, CDR1 is KGHSH and CDR2 is LQKENI. This CDR3 is 12 amino acids long. V lost 6 bases to trimming and J lost 1 base, with 3 bases between them. CDR3 DNA sequence: TGTGCCAGCTCCCTGAACACCGGGGAGCTGTTTTTT. As protein: CASSLNTGELFF.

J is TRBJ2-7 and V is TRBV6-5, with 9 bases that match TRBD2. Germline values: CDR1 MNHEY, CDR2 SVGAGI. Trimming at V came to 6 bases and at J to 4 bases, leaving 10 bases not matched to a gene. CDR3 length equals 15 residues. CDR3 region: CASSKGLAEPYEQYF. DNA for the CDR3: TGTGCCAGCAGCAAGGGACTAGCAGAGCCTTACGAGCAGTACTTC.

This chain links TRBV5-6 with TRBJ1-4, with 10 bases lining up with TRBD1. Germline V gene data show CDR1 as SGHDT and CDR2 as YYEEEE. V dropped 3 bases and J dropped 6; count of bases not matched to a gene: 8. CDR3 length equals 16 residues. DNA of the CDR3: TGTGCCAGCAGCTGGGGCACCGGGACAGGGGATGAAAAACTGTTTTTT. Its protein is CASSWGTGTGDEKLFF.

The rearrangement joins TRBV9 to TRBJ1-3; 8 nucleotides align to TRBD1. This CDR3 is 17 amino acids long. Germline loops: CDR1 SGDLS, CDR2 YYNGEE. V was pared by 0 bases and J by 3 bases, with 8 bases of the junction left unmatched. The CDR3 DNA follows: TGTGCCAGCAGCGTAGCTCCGGACAGGGTGGGTGGAAACACCATATATTTT. Amino acid sequence: CASSVAPDRVGGNTIYF.

The gene calls are TRBV5-1 and TRBJ1-5; D is uncertain. This CDR3 has 14 residues. Germline CDR1 is SGHRS and CDR2 is YFSETQ. V was shortened by 1 base and J by 2 bases, with 7 bases between the two germline ends. CDR3 DNA sequence: TGCGCCAGCAGCTTGCAGTCCGGCAATCAGCCCCAGCATTTT. Translated: CASSLQSGNQPQHF.